This T cell receptor beta chain was obtained from a study of graft-versus-host responses after intestinal transplantation. At the level of the study: Each patient got anti-thymocyte globulin induction, then tacrolimus and steroids for roughly 3 years.

A remark on this clone: The antigen remains undetermined.

Study-wide results and caveats: Circulating GvH clones peaking coincided with falling HvG clones soon after transplant. GvH clones were found in recipient marrow; some appeared first in ileum or blood.

CDR1 WSHSY and CDR2 SAAADI come from the germline V gene. Trimming shortened V by 7 bases and J by 5 bases, and 21 bases separated the two germline ends. CDR3 size: 16 residues. Measured with immunoSEQ multiplex PCR; TCRdb has only the in-frame clones, and not every one. The sample shows about 82,000 clones, approximately 89% of them seen only once. The source is a human donor who was the organ donor for an intestinal transplant. The chain recombines TRBV10-2 with TRBJ2-1; a weak D match, TRBD2 (6 bases). The specimen comprised unstimulated CD4+ T cells sorted from spleen or lymph node cells, sampled before transplant. CDR3 bases: TGCGCCAGCACCGGGGGAGGACTACCTGAAAACAATGAGCAGTTCTTC. Its translation is CASTGGGLPENNEQFF.